The clone carrying this TCR beta chain appeared once. As yet, its antigen is unknown. Clones were sequenced by immunoSEQ multiplex PCR, and TCRdb holds only the in-frame ones, with some missing. The sample lists tens of thousands of clones, roughly 91% seen once, with 0.1% in the top ten. These data are taken from a study of graft-versus-host responses after intestinal transplantation. Study-level information: Grafts were multivisceral, liver-intestinal, or isolated intestinal. Every recipient had anti-thymocyte globulin induction and 2 to 3 years of tacrolimus plus steroids. Study-wide results and limits: Within the allografts of patients who had graft-donor T cell macrochimerism, graft-versus-host to host-versus-graft clonal ratios were high. GvH clones were identified in recipient marrow, with some first appearing in ileum or blood.

From germline, CDR1 is SGHKS and CDR2 YYEKEE (reference sequence). CDR3 length equals 14 residues. V was shortened by 1 base and J by 10 bases, with 17 bases between the two germline ends. The clonotype originates from a human donor who received an intestinal transplant. This specimen consisted of unstimulated CD4+ T cells sorted from spleen or lymph node cells, obtained before intestinal transplant. V is TRBV5-5 and J is TRBJ1-1; D remains ambiguous. The DNA for the CDR3 is TGTGCCAGCAGCTTGTCGACTCGTCCCCTGTCAGCTTTCTTT. Residues: CASSLSTRPLSAFF.